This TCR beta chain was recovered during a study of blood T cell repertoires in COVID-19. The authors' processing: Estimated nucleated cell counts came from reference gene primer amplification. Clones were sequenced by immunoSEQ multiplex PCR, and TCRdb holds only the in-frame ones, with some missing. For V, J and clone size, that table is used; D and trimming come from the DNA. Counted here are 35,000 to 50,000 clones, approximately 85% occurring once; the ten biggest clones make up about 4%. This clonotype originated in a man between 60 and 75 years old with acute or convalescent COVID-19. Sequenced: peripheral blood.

DNA of the CDR3: TGCGCCAGCAGGCTAGCGGGGGCAGCCCCTGAGCAGTTCTTC. The encoded protein is CASRLAGAAPEQFF. This rearrangement joins TRBV5-1 to TRBJ2-1, with 10 bases aligning to TRBD2. This CDR3 region has 14 residues. Germline trimming cut 5 bases from V and 9 bases from J; bases unmatched to any gene: 8. From germline, CDR1 is SGHRS and CDR2 YFSETQ.